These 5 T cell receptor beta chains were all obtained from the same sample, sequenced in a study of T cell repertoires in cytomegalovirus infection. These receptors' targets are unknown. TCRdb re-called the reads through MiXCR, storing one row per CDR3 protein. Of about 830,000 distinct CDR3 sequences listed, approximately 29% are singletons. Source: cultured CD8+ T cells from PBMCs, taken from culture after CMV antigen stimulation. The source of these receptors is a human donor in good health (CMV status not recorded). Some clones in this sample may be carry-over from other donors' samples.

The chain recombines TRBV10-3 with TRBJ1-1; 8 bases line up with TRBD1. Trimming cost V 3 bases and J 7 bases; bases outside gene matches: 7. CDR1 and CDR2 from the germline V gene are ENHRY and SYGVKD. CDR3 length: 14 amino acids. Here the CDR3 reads CAISESRGRGEAFF. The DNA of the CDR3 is TGTGCCATCAGTGAATCCAGGGGGCGGGGTGAAGCTTTCTTT.

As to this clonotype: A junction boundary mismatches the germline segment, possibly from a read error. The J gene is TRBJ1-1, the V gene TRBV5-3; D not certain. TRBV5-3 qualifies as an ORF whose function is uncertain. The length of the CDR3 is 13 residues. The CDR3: CASSYVAPQEAFF. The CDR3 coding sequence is TGTGCCAGCAGCTATGTTGCGCCACAGGAAGCTTTCTTT.

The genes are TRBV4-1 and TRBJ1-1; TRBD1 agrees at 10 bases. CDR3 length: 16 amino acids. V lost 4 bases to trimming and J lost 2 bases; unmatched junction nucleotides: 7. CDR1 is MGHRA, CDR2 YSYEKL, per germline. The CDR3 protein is CASSLAGTGVNTEAFF. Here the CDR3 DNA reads TGCGCCAGCAGCCTAGCTGGGACAGGGGTTAACACTGAAGCTTTCTTT.

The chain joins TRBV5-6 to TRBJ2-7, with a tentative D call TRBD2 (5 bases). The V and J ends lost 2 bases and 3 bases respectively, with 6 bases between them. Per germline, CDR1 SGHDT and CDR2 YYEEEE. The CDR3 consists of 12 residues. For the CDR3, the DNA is TGTGCCAGCAGCTTCGAGGGCTACGAGCAGTACGTC. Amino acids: CASSFEGYEQYV.

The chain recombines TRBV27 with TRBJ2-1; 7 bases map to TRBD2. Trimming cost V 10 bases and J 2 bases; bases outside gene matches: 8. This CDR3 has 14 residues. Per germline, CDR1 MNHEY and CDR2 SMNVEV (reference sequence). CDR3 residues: CATGRGVAYNEQFF. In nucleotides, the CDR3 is TGTGCCACCGGCCGGGGGGTAGCCTACAATGAGCAGTTCTTC.